This T cell receptor (beta chain) was identified during a study of shared clonotypes between healthy human individuals (TCRdb year 2020). Some background on the complete study: A couple of women and a few men aged 18 to 49 years were included in the cohort. Per donor, leukapheresis produced somewhere between about 0.85 and 8.9 billion PBMCs. Blood TCR repertoires of a handful of healthy adults were deeply sequenced to estimate repertoire size and the extent of clonotype sharing between individuals. Different laboratories and diverse techniques were used to prepare libraries and sequence TCR repertoires, to increase sequencing depth and limit assay-specific biases. Beyond this particular receptor, the publication reports: Because the study included a small number of donors, the genetic and exposure-history diversity represented was limited. Sampling was restricted to blood, and TCR repertoires in tissue are likely to differ from TCR repertoires in blood. Based on pairwise subsampling, the degree of clonotype sharing among donors was expected to be affected by sequencing depth.

Remarks on this clone: Its target antigen remains unknown. No base-level quality is on record; no much larger clone is a single base apart.

Donors were healthy HIV-negative adults with no recently reported acute infections or vaccinations. Every donor was a Caucasian adult residing in Nashville, Tennessee, USA. For unsorted samples, about 85 million PBMCs were counted and genomic DNA was extracted with the QIAamp DNA Blood Mini kit. Blood was obtained by leukapheresis, after which PBMCs were separated by Ficoll-Histopaque density gradient centrifugation and cryopreserved in liquid nitrogen vapor phase. The trim is 0 bases for V and 2 bases for J, with a gap of 11 bases between the germline ends. The CDR3 starts with the cysteine, ends with the phenylalanine, and has 16 residues. The retained sequence is limited to the CDR3, 48 bases, with the frame set at the first base. The germline V gene gives CDR1 as LGHNA and CDR2 as YNFKEQ. Using the deep immunoSEQ assay, TCR CDR3 regions were amplified from genomic DNA by multiplex PCR. Extracted genomic DNA from each cell subset was spread evenly across all wells of several immunoSEQ 96-well plates, with each plate serving as a replicate. Each replicate PCR for unsorted PBMC received roughly 0.3 ug genomic DNA, equal to 30,000 or so T cell genomes. Genomic DNA from unsorted PBMC was sequenced over ten immunoSEQ deep assay plates. The purified libraries were quantified using a Qubit 3.0 fluorometer, sized with a Bioanalyzer 2100, and then quantified again using the KAPA Library Quantification kit. Each immunoSEQ 96-well plate was sequenced on its own single-read 150-cycle Illumina NextSeq 550 flow cell. The study's own analysis went as follows. Because the immunoSEQ output held only junctional sequences and lacked quality scores, the filtering could not match the filtering applied to full-length reads. Sequences were annotated with PyIR, a Python wrapper for IgBLAST v1.9, using IMGT germline references to assign V/J genes and CDR3. Reads with weak V/J assignments (E-value above 1e-6), missing CDR3, stop codons, out-of-frame junctions, or ambiguous translated residues were removed. A V3J clonotype was defined by an identical inferred V gene, J gene, and CDR3 amino acid sequence. Percentage overlap between repertoires was computed as shared unique clonotypes divided by the size of the smaller repertoire. Repertoire richness was assessed with RTK rarefaction, the Chao1 estimator, and Recon v2.1 estimates of unobserved clonotypes. Held by TCRdb, this immuneACCESS table contains in-frame sequences only and omits some clones. Under half of the omission traces to an unresolved V gene where checked; the cause of the rest is unknown. The V and J calls and the clone size are those of that table, but D and trimming were determined from the DNA. This sample comprises 500,000 to 650,000 clones, around three quarters of them detected only once. Of the sample, around 13% falls within the top ten clones.

Sequenced: PBMCs. Here the chain combines TRBV4-2 and TRBJ1-5; the D gene is perhaps TRBD1, from 5 matching bases. The TCR was taken from a woman aged 40 to 55 in good health. Some clones in this sample may be carry-over from other donors' samples. The CDR3: CASSQEWGEGNQPQHF. The sequence in DNA is TGTGCCAGCAGCCAAGAATGGGGGGAAGGCAATCAGCCCCAGCATTTT.